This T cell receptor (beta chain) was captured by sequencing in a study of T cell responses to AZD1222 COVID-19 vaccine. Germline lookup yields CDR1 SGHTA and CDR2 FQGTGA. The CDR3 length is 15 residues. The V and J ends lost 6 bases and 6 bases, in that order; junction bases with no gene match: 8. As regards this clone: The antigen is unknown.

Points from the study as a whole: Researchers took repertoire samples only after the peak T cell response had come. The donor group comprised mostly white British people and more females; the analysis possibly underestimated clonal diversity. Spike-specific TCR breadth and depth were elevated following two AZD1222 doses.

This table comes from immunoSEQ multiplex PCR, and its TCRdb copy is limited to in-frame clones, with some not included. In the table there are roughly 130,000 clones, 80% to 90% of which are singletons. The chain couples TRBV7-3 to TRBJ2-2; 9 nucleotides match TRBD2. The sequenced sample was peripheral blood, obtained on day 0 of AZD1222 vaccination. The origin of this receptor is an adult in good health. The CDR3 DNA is TGTGCCAGCAGAACAGGGACTAGCATATCCGGGGAGCTGTTTTTT. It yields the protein CASRTGTSISGELFF.